These 6 T cell receptor beta chains were all obtained from the same sample, sequenced in a study of shared clonotypes between healthy human individuals. CD45RO-negative CD8 cells positively selected for CCR7 made up the naive population, which excluded terminally differentiated effector memory CD45RA+ cells. Data came from immunoSEQ multiplex PCR; TCRdb stores just in-frame clones and leaves some out. Of millions of clones detected, 85% to 95% appear once; the ten largest clones hold over 1.5%. Sample: naive CD8+ T cells from PBMCs. These receptors originate from a man between 18 and 35 years old in good health. Some clones in this sample may be carry-over from other donors' samples.

V gene TRBV27 combines with J gene TRBJ2-2; TRBD2 agrees at 7 bases. Germline trimming cut 8 bases from V and 6 bases from J; bases unmatched to any gene: 3. Germline CDR1 and CDR2: MNHEY and SMNVEV (reference sequence). The CDR3 totals 12 residues. The CDR3 loop reads CASARGAGELFF. For the CDR3, the DNA is TGTGCCAGCGCCCGGGGGGCCGGGGAGCTGTTTTTT.

The chain uses TRBV7-3 and TRBJ1-2; TRBD1 matches at 7 bases. The V and J ends lost 2 bases and 1 base, in that order; junction bases with no gene match: 4. The V gene's germline CDR1 is SGHTA and CDR2 FQGTGA. This CDR3 is built from 15 residues. CDR3 sequence reads: CASSLGAGGNYGYTF. CDR3 nucleotides: TGTGCCAGCAGCTTAGGGGCAGGGGGTAACTATGGCTACACCTTC.

The V gene is TRBV27, the J gene TRBJ2-2; D is tentatively TRBD1 or TRBD2 (6 bases each). The V gene's germline CDR1 is MNHEY and CDR2 SMNVEV (reference sequence). The CDR3 has 19 amino acids. V was shortened by 1 base and J by 4 bases, with 22 bases between the two germline ends. In DNA, the CDR3 is TGTGCCAGCAGTTTATTCGTGTACAAAGGGGGGTCTGGCACCGGGGAGCTGTTTTTT. Translating it yields CASSLFVYKGGSGTGELFF.

Details on this clone: Sequence at one end of the junction differs from germline and may be a read error. The sample holds other DNA sequences that translate to the same CDR3. The chain links TRBV11-1 to TRBJ2-1; 12 bases match TRBD2. The CDR3 extends over 15 amino acids. The V gene's germline CDR1 is SGHAT and CDR2 FQDESV (reference sequence). The CDR3 sequence is CASSLAGGSYNEQFF. In nucleotides, the CDR3 is TGTGCCAGCAGCCTAGCGGGAGGGAGTTACAATGAGCAGTTCTTC.

V gene TRBV7-9 combines with J gene TRBJ2-1; D tentatively fits TRBD1 or TRBD2 (5 bases each). The length of the CDR3 is 17 residues. Germline CDR1 SEHNR, CDR2 FQNEAQ (reference sequence). Trimming left V 5 bases short and J 4 bases short, with 21 bases between. The DNA of the CDR3 is TGTGCCAGCAGCCCGCAAAAGGGACGTCTTGATTACAATGAGCAGTTCTTC. It specifies CASSPQKGRLDYNEQFF.

The chain uses TRBV4-1 and TRBJ2-7; TRBD2 agrees at 14 bases. The V gene's germline CDR1 is MGHRA and CDR2 YSYEKL. V lost 2 bases to trimming and J lost 6 bases; unmatched junction nucleotides: 9. CDR3 size: 17 residues. CDR3: CASSQYPGLAGVAEQYF. DNA of the CDR3: TGCGCCAGCAGCCAATACCCGGGACTAGCGGGAGTCGCCGAGCAGTACTTC.